These T cell receptor beta chains were read from a single sample in a study of blood T cell repertoires in COVID-19. Profiled with immunoSEQ multiplex PCR; TCRdb holds only in-frame clones, not every one. The data contain approximately 93,000 clones, about 86% of them singletons. The sample comprised peripheral blood. These receptors were taken from a man aged 50-60 years with COVID-19, enrolled during active disease. Each CDR3 is given with its conserved first and last residue. The D gene is left open where the match is weak. The size entry is marked missing in some rows and otherwise reads once, few, many or a size class.

j_call v_call d_call clone_size cdr3_aa cdr3_nt
TRBJ1-2 TRBV19 . . CASGGPNGDASDYGYTF TGTGCCAGTGGAGGGCCAAACGGGGACGCCTCGGACTATGGCTACACCTTC
TRBJ2-6 TRBV19 . . CASKLTGGANVLTF TGTGCCAGTAAGCTGACAGGCGGGGCCAACGTCCTGACTTTC
TRBJ1-5 TRBV12-3/TRBV12-4 TRBD1 . CASSRTGDQPQHF TGTGCCAGCAGCCGGACAGGGGATCAGCCCCAGCATTTT
TRBJ1-6 TRBV2 . . CASTKNLGQPSSPLHF TGTGCCAGCACTAAAAATTTGGGGCAGCCGAGCTCACCCCTCCACTTT
TRBJ1-5 TRBV7-2 TRBD1 . CASSLEGPGQGKADQPQHF TGTGCCAGCAGCTTAGAGGGCCCGGGACAGGGAAAGGCCGATCAGCCCCAGCATTTT
TRBJ1-5 TRBV30 . . CAWSVQSNQPQHF TGTGCCTGGAGTGTTCAGAGCAATCAGCCCCAGCATTTT
TRBJ1-2 TRBV9 . . CASSVGHRDYGYTF TGTGCCAGCAGCGTAGGGCACAGGGACTATGGCTACACCTTC
TRBJ1-1 TRBV6-6 . . CASGPQGGYTEAFF TGTGCCAGCGGCCCCCAGGGTGGATACACTGAAGCTTTCTTT
TRBJ1-2 TRBV7-9 TRBD1 . CASSLAGGAYGYTF TGTGCCAGCAGCTTAGCAGGGGGCGCGTATGGCTACACCTTC
TRBJ1-2 TRBV14 . few CASSQTYSSSMGGYTF TGTGCCAGCAGCCAAACCTACAGCTCTTCTATGGGTGGCTACACCTTC
TRBJ1-3 TRBV5-4 TRBD1 . CASSFETGRRNTIYF TGTGCCAGCAGCTTCGAGACAGGGAGGCGAAACACCATATATTTT
TRBJ2-1 TRBV30 TRBD2 . CAWKGRGGIHEQFF TGTGCCTGGAAAGGCCGGGGGGGCATACATGAGCAGTTCTTC
TRBJ2-7 TRBV28 TRBD2 . CASSLRLAGGLGEQYF TGTGCCAGCAGTTTAAGACTAGCGGGGGGGCTAGGCGAGCAGTACTTC
TRBJ1-6 TRBV19 . . CASSIEGRNSPLHF TGTGCCAGTAGTATAGAGGGGAGGAATTCACCCCTCCACTTT
TRBJ1-6 TRBV30 . . CAWSVARYNSPLHF TGTGCCTGGAGTGTGGCTCGCTATAATTCACCCCTCCACTTT
TRBJ1-1 TRBV28 TRBD1 . CASRGLGQGENTEAFF TGTGCCAGCAGGGGCCTCGGGCAGGGGGAAAACACTGAAGCTTTCTTT
TRBJ2-2 TRBV5-1 TRBD1 . CASSFGTGGTGELFF TGCGCCAGCAGCTTTGGGACAGGGGGCACCGGGGAGCTGTTTTTT
TRBJ1-4 TRBV10-1 TRBD1 few CASSGETGGKLFF TGCGCCAGCAGTGGAGAGACAGGGGGTAAACTGTTTTTT
TRBJ2-1 TRBV7-8 . . CASSLAGGANLRNEQFF TGTGCCAGCAGCTTAGCGGGGGGGGCTAATCTTAGGAATGAGCAGTTCTTC
TRBJ2-5 TRBV24-1 TRBD1 . CATSDNTGGSLETQYF TGTGCCACCAGTGATAATACAGGGGGGTCGTTGGAGACCCAGTACTTC
TRBJ2-4 TRBV6-6 . . CASSRDTLAKNIQYF TGTGCCAGCAGCCGAGACACCTTAGCCAAAAACATTCAGTACTTC
TRBJ1-5 TRBV19 TRBD1 once CASILSGQGSFNQPQHF TGTGCCAGTATCCTATCAGGACAGGGGTCCTTCAATCAGCCCCAGCATTTT
TRBJ2-7 TRBV5-4 TRBD1 . CASSPRDSLQQYF TGTGCCAGCAGCCCCAGGGACAGTTTACAGCAGTACTTC
TRBJ1-2 TRBV10-3 TRBD1 . CAISGQGARSYTF TGTGCCATCAGTGGACAGGGGGCGCGTAGCTACACCTTC
TRBJ2-2 TRBV10-2 . . CASSGTAGELFF TGCGCCAGCAGTGGGACAGCCGGGGAGCTGTTTTTT
TRBJ1-1 TRBV27 . once CASSLSRFDTEAFF TGTGCCAGCAGTTTGAGTCGGTTTGACACTGAAGCTTTCTTT
TRBJ2-1 TRBV5-8 . . CASSPRVGGDNEQFF TGTGCCAGCAGCCCCCGGGTGGGCGGGGACAATGAGCAGTTCTTC
TRBJ2-7 TRBV6-2/TRBV6-3 TRBD1 . CASSYLGQGLNGSSYEQYF TGTGCCAGCAGTTACTTAGGACAGGGTTTAAATGGGAGCTCCTACGAGCAGTACTTC
TRBJ2-1 TRBV24-1 TRBD2 . CATSDSTAGLYNEQFF TGTGCCACCAGTGATTCGACAGCGGGGCTCTACAATGAGCAGTTCTTC
TRBJ1-2 TRBV20-1 . . CSASPENATNYGYTF TGCAGTGCTAGTCCCGAGAACGCGACTAACTATGGCTACACCTTC
TRBJ2-1 TRBV28 TRBD2 . CASSLSGATEQFF TGTGCCAGCAGTTTAAGCGGGGCGACTGAGCAGTTCTTC
TRBJ2-4 TRBV5-4 TRBD2 . CASSSGGPKNIQYF TGTGCCAGCAGCTCGGGGGGGCCCAAAAACATTCAGTACTTC
TRBJ1-1 TRBV19 TRBD1 . CASSKTGDDTEAFF TGTGCCAGTAGTAAAACAGGGGATGACACTGAAGCTTTCTTT
TRBJ1-5 TRBV5-8 . once CASSQGTLNSNQPQHF TGTGCCAGCAGCCAGGGGACACTAAATAGCAATCAGCCCCAGCATTTT
TRBJ1-2 TRBV3-1/TRBV3-2 . . CASSQAAGYNYGYTF TGTGCCAGCAGCCAAGCGGCAGGATATAACTATGGCTACACCTTC
TRBJ1-5 TRBV15 . . CATSVLRGPTPYSNQPQHF TGTGCCACCAGCGTCCTGAGAGGGCCCACCCCTTATAGCAATCAGCCCCAGCATTTT
TRBJ1-3 TRBV6-5 TRBD1 . CASSWSRDRPGNTIYF TGTGCCAGCAGTTGGTCCCGGGACAGGCCAGGAAACACCATATATTTT
TRBJ2-5 TRBV7-8 TRBD1 . CASSSRDRRKETQYF TGTGCCAGCAGCAGCCGGGACAGGAGGAAAGAGACCCAGTACTTC
TRBJ1-3 TRBV29-1 TRBD1 . CSVFGAGGSSGNTIYF TGCAGCGTTTTTGGGGCAGGGGGAAGTTCTGGAAACACCATATATTTT
TRBJ2-3 TRBV30 TRBD1 . CALKGQGVDTQYF TGTGCTCTGAAGGGGCAGGGGGTAGATACGCAGTATTTT
TRBJ1-2 TRBV4-2 TRBD1 . CASSPPRQGGWNYGYTF TGTGCCAGCAGCCCCCCCCGACAGGGGGGTTGGAACTATGGCTACACCTTC
TRBJ2-1 TRBV29-1 TRBD2 . CSVEDRVWSASGGKSQFF TGCAGCGTTGAAGATCGAGTATGGTCGGCTAGCGGGGGTAAATCTCAGTTCTTC
TRBJ1-1 TRBV18 . . CASSRPVFNTEAFF TGTGCCAGCTCACGCCCAGTCTTCAACACTGAAGCTTTCTTT
TRBJ1-5 TRBV6-2/TRBV6-3 TRBD1 few CASSPWTGRSNQPQHF TGTGCCAGCAGCCCTTGGACAGGGAGGAGCAATCAGCCCCAGCATTTT
TRBJ1-1 TRBV29-1 TRBD1 . CSVERQGRAFF TGCAGCGTTGAAAGACAGGGTCGTGCTTTCTTT
TRBJ2-5 TRBV5-1 TRBD2 . CASSLAGTSGGQETQYF TGCGCCAGCAGCTTGGCCGGGACTAGCGGGGGTCAAGAGACCCAGTACTTC
TRBJ2-7 TRBV28 TRBD1 few CASSPNRGHPFGYF TGTGCCAGCAGTCCGAACAGGGGGCACCCATTCGGGTACTTC
TRBJ1-5 TRBV6-1 . . CASSESGRARTQHF TGTGCCAGCAGTGAATCAGGCAGGGCAAGGACCCAGCATTTT
TRBJ2-7 TRBV7-9 . . CASSLVDEQYF TGTGCCAGCAGCTTAGTAGACGAGCAGTACTTC
TRBJ2-5 TRBV7-3 TRBD2 . CASSPGTTHGETQYF TGTGCCAGCAGCCCCGGGACTACACATGGCGAGACCCAGTACTTC
TRBJ1-1 TRBV30 TRBD1 . CAWSRQGGTEAFF TGTGCCTGGAGTCGACAGGGGGGCACTGAAGCTTTCTTT
TRBJ1-5 TRBV3-1/TRBV3-2 TRBD1 . CASSQGTGFNQPQHF TGTGCCAGCAGCCAGGGGACAGGGTTCAATCAGCCCCAGCATTTT
TRBJ2-1 TRBV10-1 TRBD2 . CASNLQKRDYNEQFF TGCGCCAGCAATCTACAAAAGCGGGATTACAATGAGCAGTTCTTC
TRBJ2-3 TRBV9 . . CASSSMGAEDTQYF TGTGCCAGCAGTTCCATGGGGGCCGAGGATACGCAGTATTTT
TRBJ1-6 TRBV25-1 . . CASSARAYNSPLHF TGTGCCAGCAGTGCCAGGGCCTATAATTCACCCCTCCACTTT
TRBJ1-4 TRBV5-1 . . CASSSQGPNEKLFF TGCGCCAGCAGCTCTCAGGGGCCCAATGAAAAACTGTTTTTT
TRBJ1-1 TRBV25-1 TRBD1 once CASRVDRGITEAFF TGTGCCAGCAGAGTTGACAGGGGCATCACTGAAGCTTTCTTT
TRBJ1-2 TRBV10-3 . . CATSRQGGGYTF TGTGCCACCTCGCGGCAGGGCGGTGGCTACACCTTC
TRBJ1-1 TRBV5-5 TRBD1 . CASSDIQGAGTEAFF TGTGCCAGCAGCGACATACAGGGGGCGGGCACTGAAGCTTTCTTT